A selection of T cell receptor beta chains follows, all from one sample in a study of cytomegalovirus exposure and HLA in healthy donors. Assay: immunoSEQ multiplex PCR; the TCRdb copy retains only in-frame clones and omits some. The sample holds about 79,000 clones, roughly 93% seen once. The sample comprised PBMCs. The receptors originated from a woman aged 25 to 45 in good health and CMV-seronegative. The CDR3 runs from the conserved cysteine through the conserved F or W. D genes are given only for firm matches. Only some rows state a clone size, as once, few, many or a class for expanded clones.

TRBJ1-4 TRBV28 - TRBD1 TGTGCCAGCAGTATCGTACAGGGGGCAAGTTCTGGAAAACTGTTTTTT CASSIVQGASSGKLFF
TRBJ2-2 TRBV15 - TRBD1 TGTGCCACCAGCCGAAATCCGGGACAGGGGATTAGTACCGGGGAGCTGTTTTTT CATSRNPGQGISTGELFF
TRBJ2-5 TRBV6-5 - - TGTGCCAGCAGTTACAGTCCCGCGGAGACCCAGTACTTC CASSYSPAETQYF
TRBJ1-4 TRBV15 once - TGTGCCACCAGCAGAGATATGAGCGAAGCTAATGAAAAACTGTTTTTT CATSRDMSEANEKLFF
TRBJ1-3 TRBV5-1 - - TGCGCCAGCAGCTTCGGAGACACCATATATTTT CASSFGDTIYF
TRBJ1-6 TRBV7-2 - - TGTGCCAGCAGCATCAACAGGGTCGATAATTCACCCCTCCACTTT CASSINRVDNSPLHF
TRBJ2-1 TRBV29-1 - TRBD1 TGCAGCGTTGACCCTACAGGGGGCAATGAGCAGTTCTTC CSVDPTGGNEQFF
TRBJ1-1 TRBV6-1 - - TGTGCCAGCAGTGAAGGTCGAGGTTCTGAAGCTTTCTTT CASSEGRGSEAFF
TRBJ1-1 TRBV28 - - TGTGCCAGCAGTCCCCCCCGCGGGTTTGGTAACACTGAAGCTTTCTTT CASSPPRGFGNTEAFF
TRBJ1-2 TRBV10-3 few - TGTGCCATCAGTGAGGACAGAAACTATGGCTACACCTTC CAISEDRNYGYTF
TRBJ2-7 TRBV5-1 - TRBD1 TGCGCCAGCAGCTCGAACCCCGGACAGGGCTCCTACGAGCAGTACTTC CASSSNPGQGSYEQYF
TRBJ2-5 TRBV30 - TRBD2 TGTGCCCTACTACGAACGGGGGGGCCAGAGACCCAGTACTTC CALLRTGGPETQYF
TRBJ1-6 TRBV19 - - TGTGCCAGTAGGGGACTGCCCGGGTCACCCCTCCACTTT CASRGLPGSPLHF
TRBJ1-5 TRBV2 - - TGTGCCAGCAATCAACGGGAGGGGGTCAATCAGCCCCAGCATTTT CASNQREGVNQPQHF
TRBJ1-1 TRBV28 - - TGTGCCAGCAGTTTATGGCCTGGCCGCACTGAAGCTTTCTTT CASSLWPGRTEAFF
TRBJ2-7 TRBV21-1 few - TGTGCCAGCAGCAAAGAACAGTACTACGAGCAGTACTTC CASSKEQYYEQYF
TRBJ1-2 TRBV9 - TRBD1 TGTGCCAGCAGCCCCGCACAGGGGCGATCTTATGGCTACACCTTC CASSPAQGRSYGYTF
TRBJ1-1 TRBV10-1 - TRBD1 TGCGCCAGCACTATGACAGGGGGCTGGGGGAACACTGAAGCTTTCTTT CASTMTGGWGNTEAFF
TRBJ1-4 TRBV9 - TRBD1 TGTGCCAGCAGCACCCCCGCCACAGGGGGCGACGAAAAACTGTTTTTT CASSTPATGGDEKLFF
TRBJ1-2 TRBV5-1 - - TGCGCCAGCAGCTTGAACGGCGGCCAAGTCTATGGCTACACCTTC CASSLNGGQVYGYTF
TRBJ2-2 TRBV11-1 - - TGTGCCAGCAGCTCAGGACTATCCGGGGAGCTGTTTTTT CASSSGLSGELFF
TRBJ2-1 TRBV5-6 once TRBD2 TGTGCCAGCAGTTTACTAGCGACCTCCTACAATGAGCAGTTCTTC CASSLLATSYNEQFF
TRBJ2-7 TRBV29-1 - TRBD1 TGCAGCGTTGAGACAGGGGGCATCCTCTCCTACGAGCAGTACTTC CSVETGGILSYEQYF
TRBJ2-3 TRBV27 - TRBD2 TGTGCCAGCAGTTTAACGCTAGCGGGAGACTCAGATACGCAGTATTTT CASSLTLAGDSDTQYF
TRBJ2-7 TRBV30 - - TGTGCCTGGAGTCGGAGGCTCACGAGCCGCGAGCAGTACTTC CAWSRRLTSREQYF
TRBJ1-3 TRBV6-5 - TRBD1 TGTGCCAGTCGGGACAGGGCTTTCTCTGGAAACACCATATATTTT CASRDRAFSGNTIYF
TRBJ2-2 TRBV7-3 once - TGTGCCAGCAGCCCCACCGGGACCGGGGAGCTGTTTTTT CASSPTGTGELFF
TRBJ2-7 TRBV5-1 once TRBD2 TGCGCCAGCAGCTCTGCAGCGGGAGTTTCCTACGAGCAGTACTTC CASSSAAGVSYEQYF
TRBJ1-2 TRBV7-3 - - TGTGCCAGCAGCTTACTCGGGAGATCGGACTATGGCTACACCTTC CASSLLGRSDYGYTF
TRBJ2-3 TRBV27 - TRBD2 TGTGCCAGCAGTTCCCTATACCTAGCGGGGGTAAGCACAGATACGCAGTATTTT CASSSLYLAGVSTDTQYF
TRBJ2-1 TRBV7-8 - TRBD2 TGTGCCAGCAGCTTCCGACTAGCGGGAGAGGACGGTGAGCAGTTCTTC CASSFRLAGEDGEQFF
TRBJ2-3 TRBV27 - - TGTGCCAGCAGTTTCCGAGCGGGCCTTGGGTCCGATACGCAGTATTTT CASSFRAGLGSDTQYF
TRBJ1-3 TRBV6-5 - - TGTGCCAGCTCCTTCCGCTCTGGAAACACCATATATTTT CASSFRSGNTIYF
TRBJ2-4 TRBV19 - TRBD1 TGTGCCAGTAGTATTGTGGGACAGCCGACCAAAAACATTCAGTACTTC CASSIVGQPTKNIQYF
TRBJ2-6 TRBV7-3 once - TGTGCCAGCAGCTCGGGACAATCTGGGGCCAACGTCCTGACTTTC CASSSGQSGANVLTF
TRBJ2-3 TRBV28 - - TGTGCCAGCAGTTTTACCGGCAGGGTAGCAGATACGCAGTATTTT CASSFTGRVADTQYF
TRBJ2-1 TRBV5-1 - - TGCGCCAGCAGCTTCCCGGGACACCGAGCCTACAATGAGCAGTTCTTC CASSFPGHRAYNEQFF
TRBJ1-1 TRBV15 - TRBD1 TGTGCCACCAGCAGAGCGATTCTCCAACGAATGACAGGGGCGAACACTGAAGCTTTCTTT CATSRAILQRMTGANTEAFF
TRBJ2-3 TRBV28 - TRBD2 TGTGCCAGCAGGCTAGCGGGAGGGCCCGGTACGCAGTATTTT CASRLAGGPGTQYF
TRBJ1-1 TRBV5-6 - - TGTGCCAGCAGCCAGACGCGGACAGAAGCTTTCTTT CASSQTRTEAFF
TRBJ2-7 TRBV5-1 - - TGTGCCAGCAGCGAAGGGGGCTCCTACGAGCAGTACTTC CASSEGGSYEQYF
TRBJ2-1 TRBV2 - - TGTGCCAGCAGTGAAGCGAGTCAGGTGGCAGGGAGGTTGGATGAGCAGTTCTTC CASSEASQVAGRLDEQFF